Shown below are 22 T cell receptor beta chains from a single sample sequenced in a study of T cells in narcolepsy. Data came from immunoSEQ multiplex PCR; TCRdb stores just in-frame clones and leaves some out. The data contain 10,000 or so clones, roughly three quarters of them singletons. The source material was CD45RA- memory CD8+ T cells from PBMCs. The receptors stem from a human donor with narcolepsy.

The genes are TRBV5-6 and TRBJ2-7; D is uncertain. CDR3 length: 13 amino acids. The germline V gene has CDR1 SGHDT and CDR2 YYEEEE. V was cut by 3 bases and J by 3 bases, with 10 bases left in between. This chain's CDR3 is CASSSGFFYEQYF. DNA of the CDR3: TGTGCCAGCAGCTCGGGCTTCTTCTACGAGCAGTACTTC. Looking up the rest from reference TRBV5-6 and TRBJ2-7 gives the full variable domain: DAGVTQSPTHLIKTRGQQVTLRCSPKSGHDTVSWYQQALGQGPQFIFQYYEEEERQRGNFPDRFSGHQFPNYSSELNVNALLLGDSALYLCASSSGFFYEQYFGPGTRLTVT.

This clone was counted between two and nine times. The chain recombines TRBV6-6 with TRBJ1-6; TRBD1 agrees at 8 bases. The CDR3 is 13 amino acids. Trimming at V came to 6 bases and at J to 9 bases, leaving 4 bases not matched to a gene. Germline CDR1 is MNHNY and CDR2 is SVGAGI (reference sequence). The CDR3 sequence: CASRTGDGSPLHF. The CDR3 bases are TGTGCCAGCAGGACAGGGGACGGTTCACCCCTCCACTTT.

This rearrangement joins TRBV19 to TRBJ2-7; D not resolved. V was pared by 3 bases and J by 2 bases, with 8 bases between. This CDR3 contains 13 residues. Germline assignment: CDR1 LNHDA and CDR2 SQIVND (reference sequence). Here the CDR3 reads CASSIRPTYEQYF. The CDR3 DNA sequence: TGTGCCAGTAGTATCAGACCAACCTACGAGCAGTACTTC.

This clone has a single count. The chain carries TRBV4-1 and TRBJ2-1; D tentatively reads TRBD1 or TRBD2 (5 bases each). CDR3 length: 14 residues. Trimming pared 3 bases from V and 5 bases from J, leaving 11 bases between. The germline CDR1 and CDR2 sequences are MGHRA and YSYEKL. The CDR3 reads CASSQRGPDNEQFF. The CDR3 nucleotides read TGCGCCAGCAGCCAGAGGGGACCAGACAATGAGCAGTTCTTC.

This clone was seen only a few times. The chain links TRBV4-1 to TRBJ1-5; maybe TRBD1 (6 bases). The CDR3 runs 16 residues. V gave up 0 bases and J gave up 2 bases, with 11 bases separating them. Germline CDR1 MGHRA, CDR2 YSYEKL. The CDR3 region is CASSQDTGMGNQPQHF. DNA for the CDR3: TGCGCCAGCAGCCAAGACACAGGGATGGGCAATCAGCCCCAGCATTTT.

V gene TRBV28 combines with J gene TRBJ1-5; no clear D gene. Deletions cut 5 bases from V and 2 bases from J, with 16 bases between. Looked up from germline, CDR1 is MDHEN and CDR2 is SYDVKM. The CDR3 has 16 residues. The CDR3 DNA sequence: TGTGCCAGCAGTGCGTCCCCCCCGGACGGCAATCAGCCCCAGCATTTT. Encoded protein: CASSASPPDGNQPQHF.

The chain has TRBV4-2 and TRBJ2-1; the match to TRBD2 covers 11 bases. Trimming took 4 bases from V and 5 from J; bases not matched to a gene: 7. The CDR3 covers 16 residues. Germline V lookup: CDR1 LGHNA, CDR2 YNFKEQ. In DNA form, the CDR3 reads TGTGCCAGCAGCCTCACTCTAGCGGGGGGAAACAATGAGCAGTTCTTC. Translation gives CASSLTLAGGNNEQFF.

The chain uses TRBV27 and TRBJ2-1; 14 bases align to TRBD2. The V gene end was trimmed by 5 bases and the J gene end by 5 bases; junction bases not matched to a gene: 2. CDR1 and CDR2 (germline): MNHEY, SMNVEV (reference sequence). This CDR3 contains 15 residues. The chain's CDR3 is CASSVTSGGDNEQFF. The CDR3 DNA sequence: TGTGCCAGCAGTGTGACTAGCGGGGGGGACAATGAGCAGTTCTTC.

This clone was detected only a few times. This sequence is one base from a far larger clone and is likely a read error. This chain links TRBV5-6 with TRBJ1-6; D unclear. V dropped 4 bases and J dropped 2 bases, with 10 bases sitting between them. CDR3 length: 15 amino acids. Germline loops: CDR1 SGHDT, CDR2 YYEEEE. CDR3 amino acids: CASSLVVPYNSPLHF. The CDR3 DNA sequence: TGTGCCAGCAGCCTGGTAGTTCCCTATAATTCACCCCTCCACTTT.

The rearrangement links TRBV7-2 to TRBJ1-2, with no clear D. Germline assignment: CDR1 SGHTA and CDR2 FQGNSA. V dropped 4 bases and J dropped 8 bases, with 17 bases sitting between them. The length of the CDR3 is 14 residues. In DNA, the CDR3 is TGTGCCAGCAGCTCACCCATGGAAGATCAAGGCTACACCTTC. Amino acid sequence: CASSSPMEDQGYTF.

Only a few counts were recorded for this clone. This chain links TRBV6-1 with TRBJ1-2; the match to TRBD1 covers 7 bases. Trimming at V came to 0 bases and at J to 8 bases, leaving 3 bases not matched to a gene. CDR3 length: 13 amino acids. The germline gives CDR1 MNHNS, CDR2 SASEGT. CDR3 in amino acids: CASSEAEGGGYTF. As DNA, the CDR3 is TGTGCCAGCAGTGAAGCAGAAGGGGGCGGCTACACCTTC.

V usage is TRBV2 and J usage is TRBJ2-1, with D perhaps TRBD2 (5 bases). CDR1 is SNHLY and CDR2 is FYNNEI in the germline V gene. The CDR3 consists of 13 residues. V shed 3 bases and J shed 10 bases, with 13 bases lying between them. The CDR3 sequence is CASSEEELSEQFF. The CDR3 coding sequence is TGTGCCAGCAGTGAGGAGGAACTATCAGAGCAGTTCTTC. The full variable domain, in which reference TRBV2 and TRBJ2-1 provide the parts outside the CDR3, is EPEVTQTPSHQVTQMGQEVILRCVPISNHLYFYWYRQILGQKVEFLVSFYNNEISEKSEIFDDQFSVERPDGSNFTLKIRSTKLEDSAMYFCASSEEELSEQFFGPGTRLTVL.

The chain links TRBV9 to TRBJ2-1; D is possibly TRBD2 (7 bases). The CDR3 is made up of 20 amino acids. V lost 1 base and J 0 bases, leaving 23 bases between the germline ends. Germline values: CDR1 SGDLS, CDR2 YYNGEE. CDR3 in DNA: TGTGCCAGCAGCGTAAGTTGGGTGGGGGGGCCCCTCGACTCCTACAATGAGCAGTTCTTC. This gives the protein CASSVSWVGGPLDSYNEQFF.

This sequence joins TRBV25-1 and TRBJ2-1; possible D gene TRBD1, 6 bases. CDR1 and CDR2 from the germline V gene are MGHDK and SYGVNS. CDR3 length equals 16 residues. Trimming shortened V by 3 bases and J by 9 bases, and 21 bases separated the two germline ends. The DNA of the CDR3 is TGTGCCAGCAGTGAGCTCGGGACAATTAGCATGGGTGAGCAGTTCTTC. Protein: CASSELGTISMGEQFF.

The CDR3 sequence: CASSFAGQGYEQYF. CDR3 DNA: TGTGCCAGCAGTTTTGCGGGACAGGGCTACGAGCAGTACTTC. The V call is TRBV28, the J call TRBJ2-5, with 9 bases aligning to TRBD1. The DNA end lines up better with TRBJ2-7; the J call may be wrong. The CDR3 extends over 14 amino acids. Germline V gene lookup returns CDR1 MDHEN and CDR2 SYDVKM.

The V gene is TRBV6-4, the J gene TRBJ2-3, with 7 bases lining up with TRBD2. The CDR3 covers 15 residues. The V gene's germline CDR1 is MRHNA and CDR2 SNTAGT. V dropped 3 bases and J dropped 1; count of bases not matched to a gene: 4. The CDR3 spells CASSESGGGTDTQYF. The CDR3 bases are TGTGCCAGCAGTGAATCTGGGGGGGGCACAGATACGCAGTATTTT.

V and J are TRBV7-8 and TRBJ1-4, with a possible D match to TRBD1 (5 bases). This CDR3 spans 17 amino acids. Looked up from germline, CDR1 is SGHVS and CDR2 is FQNEAQ. The V end was cut by 5 bases, the J end by 0 bases, with 16 bases between. The CDR3 DNA reads as TGTGCCAGCAGCCCGAGAGGGCAGGGCCCAACTAATGAAAAACTGTTTTTT. It yields the protein CASSPRGQGPTNEKLFF.

J is TRBJ2-2 and V is TRBV11-3; D is undetermined. Looked up from germline, CDR1 is SGHNT and CDR2 is YENEEA. This CDR3 is built from 15 residues. V was pared by 2 bases and J by 2 bases, with 9 bases between. The CDR3 loop is CASSLFRSNTGELFF. Here the CDR3 DNA reads TGTGCCAGCAGCTTATTCAGAAGCAACACCGGGGAGCTGTTTTTT.

The genes are TRBV2 and TRBJ2-7; perhaps TRBD1 as D (5 bases). The CDR3 totals 12 residues. Deletions cut 5 bases from V and 6 bases from J, with 11 bases between. Looked up from germline, CDR1 is SNHLY and CDR2 is FYNNEI. CDR3 sequence (DNA): TGTGCCAGCAGTTATGCAGGGCGCGAGCAGTACTTC. Translation: CASSYAGREQYF.

The chain combines TRBV6-5 with TRBJ2-3; unclear D gene. Germline CDR1 reads MNHEY; CDR2 reads SVGAGI. CDR3 length: 14 residues. V lost 6 bases and J lost 3, with 13 bases in between. CDR3 residues: CASSRRQETDTQYF. CDR3 bases: TGTGCCAGCAGCCGAAGGCAAGAAACAGATACGCAGTATTTT.

By share, this clone ranks as large. CDR3 in DNA: TGTGCCAGCAGTTCCCGGACAGGGAGGGGGTCACCCCTCCACTTT. Translation gives CASSSRTGRGSPLHF. V is TRBV28 and J is TRBJ1-6; 8 nucleotides align to TRBD1. CDR3 length equals 15 residues. The junction had 9 bases not matched to a gene; V was cut back by 4 bases and J by 10 bases. Germline loops: CDR1 MDHEN, CDR2 SYDVKM.

The genes are TRBV6-1 and TRBJ2-7; 8 bases are a match to TRBD1. With 7 bases clipped from V and 6 bases from J, the junction kept 8 bases outside the gene matches. The CDR3 is 13 amino acids. Germline CDR1 and CDR2: MNHNS and SASEGT. The CDR3 region has the DNA TGTGCCAGCAAGACAGGGGAGGTGGGCGAGCAGTACTTC. This translates into CASKTGEVGEQYF.